One and the same sample provided the 25 T cell receptor beta chains below, sequenced in a study of PD-L1 blockade in urothelial cancer. Indicated time point: pretreatment peripheral blood. Sequencing used immunoSEQ multiplex PCR; TCRdb keeps in-frame clones, though not all of them. In the table there are about 87,000 clones, 70% to 90% of which are singletons. The sequencing used PBMCs, collected around atezolizumab (anti-PD-L1) treatment. The receptors were gathered from a woman older than 75 with urothelial cancer.

This clone was counted once. This chain connects TRBV9 to TRBJ1-2; the match to TRBD1 covers 9 bases. With V trimmed by 2 bases and J by 8 bases, 7 bases remained unmatched. Per the germline V gene, CDR1 is SGDLS and CDR2 is YYNGEE. The CDR3 is 14 amino acids. CDR3 sequence reads: CASSVMTGGGGYTF. DNA for the CDR3: TGTGCCAGCAGCGTTATGACAGGGGGGGGAGGCTACACCTTC.

This clone was observed a handful of times. J is TRBJ2-5 and V is TRBV28, with D possibly matching TRBD2 (6 bases). Trimming left V 1 base short and J 5 bases short, with 11 bases between. Germline assignment: CDR1 MDHEN and CDR2 SYDVKM. The CDR3 length is 14 residues. CDR3 sequence (DNA): TGTGCCAGCAGTTTATTTCCGGCGGGGGAGACCCAGTACTTC. Its protein product is CASSLFPAGETQYF.

The chain combines TRBV2 with TRBJ2-7; TRBD2 agrees at 10 bases. Trimming removed 4 bases from V and 2 bases from J; junction bases left unmatched: 2. There are 14 residues in the CDR3. Germline V gives CDR1 SNHLY, CDR2 FYNNEI. The CDR3 coding sequence is TGTGCCAGCAGTGGAGCGGGAGGGCCCTACGAGCAGTACTTC. Protein product: CASSGAGGPYEQYF.

V usage is TRBV7-9 and J usage is TRBJ2-1; 12 bases line up with TRBD2. Unmatched junction bases numbered 4, after V lost 7 bases and J lost 6 bases. This CDR3 is 14 amino acids long. CDR1 and CDR2 (germline): SEHNR, FQNEAQ (reference sequence). CDR3 nucleotides: TGTGCCAGCACCCTAGCGGGAGGGTCCAATGAGCAGTTCTTC. It specifies CASTLAGGSNEQFF.

The CDR3 DNA follows: TGTGCCAGCTCACAGGTCAGGGATAGCCAGCCCCAGCATTTT. It translates to CASSQVRDSQPQHF. V usage is TRBV18 and J usage is TRBJ1-5, with D possibly TRBD1 on 5 matching bases. Between the trimmed V and J ends, which lost 4 bases and 7 bases, there was a span of 14 bases. Germline loops: CDR1 KGHSH, CDR2 LQKENI. This CDR3 is 14 amino acids long.

This clone was seen more than once but under ten times. The gene calls are TRBV9 and TRBJ1-4; a possible D gene is TRBD1 (6 bases). Trimming pared 7 bases from V and 5 bases from J, leaving 15 bases between. The CDR3 length is 14 residues. The V gene's germline CDR1 is SGDLS and CDR2 YYNGEE. CDR3 coding DNA: TGTGCCAGCGGGGCAGGACAGCTAAATGAAAAACTGTTTTTT. Amino acid sequence: CASGAGQLNEKLFF.

This chain connects TRBV19 to TRBJ2-7; weak D call: TRBD2 (5 bases). This CDR3 comprises 12 residues. The V end lost 6 bases, the J end lost 7 bases, and 13 bases lay between the germline ends. Per germline, CDR1 LNHDA and CDR2 SQIVND (reference sequence). CDR3 nucleotides: TGTGCCAGTAGGCCTCAGTCGGGGGAGCAGTACTTC. Translation: CASRPQSGEQYF.

This clone was detected a few times. The J gene is TRBJ1-1, the V gene TRBV10-2; TRBD1 might be the D (5 bases). The V gene's germline CDR1 is WSHSY and CDR2 SAAADI. The CDR3 loop spans 15 amino acids. Trimming took 3 bases from V and 3 from J, leaving 14 bases between them. The CDR3 reads CASSDWGDVDTEAFF. The CDR3 coding sequence is TGCGCCAGCAGTGATTGGGGGGATGTTGACACTGAAGCTTTCTTT.

The V and J genes are TRBV2 and TRBJ1-5, with TRBD1 as a possible D gene (5 bases). Trimming removed 0 bases from V and 7 bases from J, with 10 bases in between. CDR3 length: 14 residues. Germline V gene data show CDR1 as SNHLY and CDR2 as FYNNEI. CDR3 protein: CASSEAGLTQPQHF. Here the CDR3 DNA reads TGTGCCAGCAGTGAAGCGGGACTAACCCAGCCCCAGCATTTT.

J is TRBJ1-2 and V is TRBV6-5, with 8 bases lining up with TRBD1. The CDR3 loop spans 13 amino acids. Germline loops: CDR1 MNHEY, CDR2 SVGAGI. Germline trimming cut 6 bases from V and 5 bases from J; bases unmatched to any gene: 5. DNA of the CDR3: TGTGCCAGCAGCCAGGGACAGGTTTATGGCTACACCTTC. It encodes CASSQGQVYGYTF.

This clone came up a few times. The V gene is TRBV30, the J gene TRBJ1-1; D might be TRBD1 (6 bases). V was pared by 8 bases and J by 6 bases, with 16 bases between. CDR3 length: 12 residues. Germline-derived CDR1 and CDR2 are GTSNPN and SVGIG (reference sequence). As DNA, the CDR3 is TGTGCCGGGGACACCTTAAACGCTGAAGCTTTCTTT. This codes for CAGDTLNAEAFF.

This rearrangement joins TRBV30 to TRBJ2-7; no clear D gene. V gave up 0 bases and J gave up 5 bases, with 14 bases separating them. Germline V CDR1 and CDR2: GTSNPN, SVGIG (reference sequence). This CDR3 region has 14 residues. CDR3 bases: TGTGCCTGGAGTGTAAAGTCCGTTGGCCACGAGCAGTACTTC. Protein sequence: CAWSVKSVGHEQYF.

This chain connects TRBV2 to TRBJ1-4; D is ambiguous. CDR1 SNHLY and CDR2 FYNNEI come from the germline V gene. This CDR3 has 15 residues. The V end was cut by 8 bases, the J end by 10 bases, with 23 bases between. The CDR3 spells CASGREGRISGKLFF. CDR3 sequence (DNA): TGTGCCAGCGGGCGGGAAGGGCGGATATCCGGAAAACTGTTTTTT. The complete variable domain, with remaining parts taken from reference TRBV2 and TRBJ1-4, reads EPEVTQTPSHQVTQMGQEVILRCVPISNHLYFYWYRQILGQKVEFLVSFYNNEISEKSEIFDDQFSVERPDGSNFTLKIRSTKLEDSAMYFCASGREGRISGKLFFGSGTQLSVL.

The CDR3 coding sequence is TGTGCCACCAGCAGAGACCTAGGCGAGCAGTACTTC. It yields the protein CATSRDLGEQYF. V and J are TRBV15 and TRBJ2-7, with no clear D. The CDR3 totals 12 residues. The germline V and J ends were trimmed by 0 bases and 6 bases, with 6 bases remaining between them. Germline lookup yields CDR1 LNHNV and CDR2 YYDKDF (reference sequence).

The CDR3 sequence: CASSASKYETGAANTGELFF. The CDR3 DNA sequence: TGTGCCAGCAGCGCTTCCAAGTATGAGACAGGGGCCGCGAACACCGGGGAGCTGTTTTTT. The J gene is TRBJ2-2, the V gene TRBV9, with 8 positions matching TRBD1. The CDR3 has 20 amino acids. Germline CDR1 reads SGDLS; CDR2 reads YYNGEE. J lost 0 bases, V lost 3 bases, and 16 bases had no gene match.

The chain carries TRBV27 and TRBJ1-1, with a tentative D call TRBD1 (5 bases). Trimming left V 7 bases short and J 7 bases short, with 22 bases between. From germline, CDR1 is MNHEY and CDR2 SMNVEV (reference sequence). This CDR3 is built from 15 residues. The DNA of the CDR3 is TGTGCCAGCACGCCCTGGGGGGGTCGACAAAATGAAGCTTTCTTT. It codes for CASTPWGGRQNEAFF.

This sequence joins TRBV5-6 and TRBJ2-2, with D possibly TRBD2 on 5 matching bases. Trimming removed 0 bases at V and 4 bases at J, with 16 bases between. This CDR3 has 17 residues. From germline, CDR1 is SGHDT and CDR2 YYEEEE. CDR3 in amino acids: CASSLGSRASGTGELFF. CDR3 in DNA: TGTGCCAGCAGCTTGGGCTCTAGAGCCAGCGGCACCGGGGAGCTGTTTTTT.

The rearrangement uses TRBV5-3 and TRBJ2-5, with D possibly TRBD2 on 5 matching bases. TRBV5-3 is an open reading frame, and its role is uncertain. Trimming stripped 0 bases from V and 13 bases from J, with 43 bases between. This CDR3 is built from 22 residues. In DNA form, the CDR3 reads TGTGCCAGAAGCTTGGTCCGACACCCACTGGACGGAGAGACAAGGGTATACCGAGGGATGTACTTC. This translates into CARSLVRHPLDGETRVYRGMYF.

Remarks on this clone: Other DNA sequences from this sample encode an identical CDR3 as well. V usage is TRBV18 and J usage is TRBJ1-5; D is possibly TRBD1 (6 bases). CDR1 is KGHSH and CDR2 is LQKENI in the germline V gene. Between the trimmed V and J ends, which lost 3 bases and 4 bases, there was a span of 7 bases. This CDR3 has 13 amino acids. CDR3 protein: CASSPDRNQPQHF. In DNA form, the CDR3 reads TGTGCCAGCTCACCGGACAGAAATCAGCCCCAGCATTTT.

This clone was detected once. The chain carries TRBV7-6 and TRBJ2-6; weak D call: TRBD2 (5 bases). The V gene lost 0 bases and the J gene lost 0 bases, with 18 bases spanning the gap. The CDR3 is made up of 20 amino acids. The V gene's germline CDR1 is SGHVS and CDR2 FNYEAQ. CDR3 sequence reads: CASSLALVGNGISGANVLTF. CDR3 coding DNA: TGTGCCAGCAGCTTAGCGCTTGTAGGTAACGGGATCTCTGGGGCCAACGTCCTGACTTTC. The full variable domain, its missing parts supplied by reference TRBV7-6 and TRBJ2-6, is GAGVSQSPRYKVTKRGQDVALRCDPISGHVSLYWYRQALGQGPEFLTYFNYEAQQDKSGLPNDRFSAERPEGSISTLTIQRTEQRDSAMYRCASSLALVGNGISGANVLTFGAGSRLTVL.

The chain links TRBV18 to TRBJ1-2; 7 bases line up with TRBD1. This CDR3 region has 15 residues. The V segment lost 8 bases and the J segment 8 bases; nucleotides outside the gene matches: 17. Germline V gene data show CDR1 as KGHSH and CDR2 as LQKENI. The CDR3 is CASRDPGQSAGGYTF. The DNA for the CDR3 is TGTGCCAGCAGGGACCCGGGACAGTCGGCTGGAGGCTACACCTTC. The variable domain in full, with the rest retrieved from reference TRBV18 and TRBJ1-2, is NAGVMQNPRHLVRRRGQEARLRCSPMKGHSHVYWYRQLPEEGLKFMVYLQKENIIDESGMPKERFSAEFPKEGPSILRIQQVVRGDSAAYFCASRDPGQSAGGYTFGSGTRLTVV.

This rearrangement joins TRBV2 to TRBJ2-1; 12 bases are shared with TRBD2. CDR3 length: 15 amino acids. Germline CDR1 and CDR2: SNHLY and FYNNEI. Trimming took 4 bases from V and 9 from J; bases not matched to a gene: 7. CDR3 bases: TGTGCCAGCAGTGCTAGCGGGAGGGCCCGGATTGAGCAGTTCTTC. Translating gives CASSASGRARIEQFF.

This clone showed up just a few times. V is TRBV7-6 and J is TRBJ1-2, with D possibly TRBD1 on 5 matching bases. V was shortened by 5 bases and J by 7 bases, with 8 bases between the two germline ends. CDR3 length equals 11 residues. Germline V CDR1 and CDR2: SGHVS, FNYEAQ. The CDR3 DNA sequence: TGTGCCAGCAGCCAGGGTAGTGGCTACACCTTC. Protein sequence: CASSQGSGYTF. Full variable domain (missing parts from reference TRBV7-6 and TRBJ1-2): GAGVSQSPRYKVTKRGQDVALRCDPISGHVSLYWYRQALGQGPEFLTYFNYEAQQDKSGLPNDRFSAERPEGSISTLTIQRTEQRDSAMYRCASSQGSGYTFGSGTRLTVV.

This chain links TRBV12-5 with TRBJ1-1; tentative D call: TRBD1 (5 bases). Per germline, CDR1 LGHNT and CDR2 FRNRAP. V was cut by 5 bases and J by 4 bases, with 5 bases left in between. The CDR3 loop spans 11 amino acids. CDR3 bases: TGTGCTAGTGGTCAGGGCACTGAAGCTTTCTTT. Protein product: CASGQGTEAFF.

This clone was seen only once. The V gene is TRBV19, the J gene TRBJ1-2; 8 bases fit TRBD1. This CDR3 is built from 15 residues. The V gene's germline CDR1 is LNHDA and CDR2 SQIVND (reference sequence). The V and J ends lost 0 bases and 4 bases, in that order; junction bases with no gene match: 4. The CDR3 reads CASSIEKGQVYGYTF. The CDR3 DNA sequence: TGTGCCAGTAGTATAGAAAAGGGACAGGTCTATGGCTACACCTTC.